This T cell receptor (beta chain) was observed in a study of blood T cells in healthy people across ages. General study findings and limits: A roughly linear age-dependent decrease characterized TCR beta diversity per million T cells.

Many counts were recorded for this clonotype. The target antigen is unknown. The authors ran a second PCR of about 7 to 12 cycles using a sample-barcoded 5' primer and a J-beta primer mix. TCRdb processed the 5' RACE reads anew with MiXCR; each CDR3 protein has one entry. The sample lists approximately 900,000 distinct CDR3 sequences; just under 30% were seen once. The CDR3 has 19 residues. V trimming: 8 bases; J trimming: 4 bases; junction bases outside the gene matches: 21. Germline V gene data show CDR1 as MNHEY and CDR2 as SVGEGT. This sample was shared with a second study, whose subject was T cells of mothers and their children. This second study says: Mothers yielded over 9 million CDR3 reads, children some 2.9 million each.

Sequenced material: blood. The V call is TRBV6-2 or TRBV6-3, the J call TRBJ2-1; 9 bases are shared with TRBD2. The sequence derives from a woman between 35 and 50 years old in good health. CDR3 DNA sequence: TGTGCCAGCTCCACGATTCATGTGGGGATAGCGGGGGTGTACAATGAGCAGTTCTTC. Protein: CASSTIHVGIAGVYNEQFF.